This T cell receptor (beta chain) was retrieved from a study of T cell responses to AZD1222 COVID-19 vaccine (dated by TCRdb to about 2021). Concerning the study at large: TCR sequencing was performed for over 230 trial participants, of whom about 200 were given two doses of AZD1222 and around 25 were given two doses of MenACWY control vaccine. Trial participants were enrolled into age subgroups of 18-55, 56-69 and 70-plus years, which contained around 150, 28 and 57 TCR-sequenced participants, respectively. Study-wide conclusions, independent of this receptor: Epitopes outside the regions mutated in the B.1.351 and B.1.1.7 variants were reportedly recognized by nearly half of the unique spike-specific TCRs. In the small 56-69-year group, the increase in depth fell short of significance, most likely because of low power. Spike-specific TCR breadth and depth rose significantly after two AZD1222 doses compared with day 0 and with MenACWY recipients. Participants were mostly white British, with more females than males. The authors suggested clonal diversity may have been underestimated. The whole spike protein was spanned by vaccine-associated CD4 TCRs, and dominant responses were seen in regions 160-218 and 743-854. Conclusions about previously exposed vaccinees are limited because only five to seven AZD1222 recipients were SARS-CoV-2 seropositive at baseline. Because no day 14 peak-response samples were available, repertoires were characterized only after the peak T cell response.

The CDR3 regions of human TCRbeta chains were analyzed by immunosequencing. As for the authors' bioinformatics: TCRs in the repertoires were matched against a reference library of SARS-CoV-2-specific TCRs that had been generated with the MIRA antigen-specificity platform. Breadth was defined as the fraction of unique TCRs that were SARS-CoV-2-associated, and depth was defined as the fraction of total T cells that were SARS-CoV-2-associated. Using the MIRA data, each spike-specific TCR was assigned both to the spike region to which the TCR was reactive and to a CD4 or CD8 class. Log10-transformed breadth and depth values were compared by one-way ANOVA with Sidak's multiple comparisons tests. Entries here come from immuneACCESS through TCRdb and include only in-frame sequences with V and J called. Some clones fail to appear in such tables; in the studies checked, an unresolved V gene covers under half of the shortfall, and the cause of the remainder is unknown. The V and J calls and clone size are taken from that table; D and trimming were inferred from the DNA. The sample records 90,000 to 150,000 clones, around 87% of which are singletons. The top ten constitute 2.5% to 3% of the sample.

On this clone: The target of this receptor is not known. Base qualities were left out, and no much larger clone turns up one base away.

This specimen's time point label, per the study, means: about 28 days (+/-7) after the second vaccine dose. AZD1222 recipients with second doses at about 4 weeks or about 12 weeks were pooled, because spike-specific TCR depth and breadth did not differ between schedules. Vaccinee samples came from UK trials COV001 and COV002, including a single-blind randomized controlled phase 2/3 trial of AZD1222 (ChAdOx1 nCoV-19) in healthy adults. For TCRbeta chain sequencing, PBMC samples were collected from trial participants at day 0 and at day 28 after the second dose. Between the V and J ends, shortened by 5 bases and 4 bases respectively, the junction contains 14 bases. The CDR3 holds 14 amino acids from the cysteine to the phenylalanine. Solely the CDR3 DNA is kept, with 42 bases framed from the first base. CDR1 LNHDA and CDR2 SQIVND are derived from the germline V gene (reference sequence).

The origin of this receptor is an adult who received the AZD1222 COVID-19 vaccine. Sequenced here: peripheral blood, sampled 28 days after the second AZD1222 dose. The V and J segments used are TRBV19 and TRBJ1-2; the D gene is perhaps TRBD1, on 6 matching bases. The DNA sequence follows: TGTGCCAGTAGTGGGCAAGGACAGAGCTATGGCTACACCTTC. Translated, this is CASSGQGQSYGYTF.